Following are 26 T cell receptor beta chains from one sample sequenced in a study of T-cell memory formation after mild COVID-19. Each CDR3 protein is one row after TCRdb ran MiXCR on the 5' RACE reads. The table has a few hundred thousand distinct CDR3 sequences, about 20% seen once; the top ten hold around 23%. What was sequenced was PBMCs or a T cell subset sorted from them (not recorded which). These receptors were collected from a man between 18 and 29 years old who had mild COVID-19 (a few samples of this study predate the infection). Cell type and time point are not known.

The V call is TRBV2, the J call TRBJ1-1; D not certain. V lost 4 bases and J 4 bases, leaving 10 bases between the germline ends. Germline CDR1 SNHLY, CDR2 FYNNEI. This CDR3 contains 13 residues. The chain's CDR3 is CASSGGMSTEAFF. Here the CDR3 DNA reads TGTGCCAGCAGTGGAGGTATGAGCACTGAAGCTTTCTTT.

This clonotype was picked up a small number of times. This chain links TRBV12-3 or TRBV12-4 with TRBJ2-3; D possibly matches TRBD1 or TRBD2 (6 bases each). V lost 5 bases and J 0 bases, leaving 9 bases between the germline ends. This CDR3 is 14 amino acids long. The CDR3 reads CASSRGESTDTQYF. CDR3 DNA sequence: TGTGCCAGCAGTAGGGGGGAAAGCACAGATACGCAGTATTTT.

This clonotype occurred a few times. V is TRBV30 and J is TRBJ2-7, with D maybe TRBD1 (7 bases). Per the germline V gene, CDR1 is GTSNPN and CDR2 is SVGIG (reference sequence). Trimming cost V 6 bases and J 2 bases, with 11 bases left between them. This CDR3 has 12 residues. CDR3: CACAGQTYEQYF. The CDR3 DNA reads TGTGCCTGCGCGGGACAGACCTACGAGCAGTACTTC.

The CDR3 here is CASSQGQGAYYEQYF. The CDR3 bases are TGTGCCAGCAGCCAAGGACAGGGGGCATACTACGAGCAGTACTTC. This chain joins TRBV14 and TRBJ2-7; 10 bases map to TRBD1. CDR3 length: 15 amino acids. CDR1 is SGHDN, CDR2 FVKESK, per germline. The junction had 3 bases not matched to a gene; V was cut back by 1 base and J by 3 bases.

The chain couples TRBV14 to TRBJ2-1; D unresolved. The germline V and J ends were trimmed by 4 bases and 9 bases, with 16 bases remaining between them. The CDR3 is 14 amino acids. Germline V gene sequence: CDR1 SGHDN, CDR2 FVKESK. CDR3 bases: TGTGCCAGCAGCCCCGGGCCGTGGCTAGGTGAGCAGTTCTTC. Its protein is CASSPGPWLGEQFF.

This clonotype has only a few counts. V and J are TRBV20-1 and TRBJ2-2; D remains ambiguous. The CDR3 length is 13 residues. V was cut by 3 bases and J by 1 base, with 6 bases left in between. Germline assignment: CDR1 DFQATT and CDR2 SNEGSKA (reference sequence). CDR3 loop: CSASVENTGELFF. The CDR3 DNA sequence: TGCAGTGCTAGCGTGGAGAACACCGGGGAGCTGTTTTTT.

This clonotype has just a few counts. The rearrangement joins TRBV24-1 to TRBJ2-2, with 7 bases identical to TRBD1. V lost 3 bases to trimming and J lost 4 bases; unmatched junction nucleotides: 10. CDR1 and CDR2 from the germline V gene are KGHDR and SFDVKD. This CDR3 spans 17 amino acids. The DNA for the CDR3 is TGTGCCACCAGTGATCCCCGGACAGGTCCGACCACCGGGGAGCTGTTTTTT. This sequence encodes CATSDPRTGPTTGELFF.

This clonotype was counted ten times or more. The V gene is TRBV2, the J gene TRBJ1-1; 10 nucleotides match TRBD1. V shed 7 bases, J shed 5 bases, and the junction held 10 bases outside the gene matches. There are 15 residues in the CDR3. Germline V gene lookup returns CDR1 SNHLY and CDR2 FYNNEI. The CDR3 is CASTQEGQGQTEAFF. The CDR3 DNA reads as TGTGCCAGCACCCAAGAGGGACAGGGGCAAACTGAAGCTTTCTTT.

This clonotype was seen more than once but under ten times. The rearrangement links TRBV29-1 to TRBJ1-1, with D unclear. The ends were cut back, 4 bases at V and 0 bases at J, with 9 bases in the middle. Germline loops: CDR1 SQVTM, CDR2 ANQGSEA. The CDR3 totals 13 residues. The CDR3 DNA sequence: TGCAGCGTTGTTGGGCGCATGAACACTGAAGCTTTCTTT. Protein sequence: CSVVGRMNTEAFF.

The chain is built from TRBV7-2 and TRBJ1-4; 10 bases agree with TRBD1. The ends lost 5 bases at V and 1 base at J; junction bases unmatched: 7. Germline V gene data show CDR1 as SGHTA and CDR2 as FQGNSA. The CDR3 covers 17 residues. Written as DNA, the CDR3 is TGTGCCAGCAGCGAAGACAGGGGGCGCGTAACTAATGAAAAACTGTTTTTT. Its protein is CASSEDRGRVTNEKLFF.

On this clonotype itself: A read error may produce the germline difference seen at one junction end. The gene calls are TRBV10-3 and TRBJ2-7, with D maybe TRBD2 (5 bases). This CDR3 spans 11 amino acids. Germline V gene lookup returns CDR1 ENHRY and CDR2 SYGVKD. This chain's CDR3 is CAISLSGERLF. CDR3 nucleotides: TGTGCCATCAGCCTAAGCGGAGAGAGGCTCTTC.

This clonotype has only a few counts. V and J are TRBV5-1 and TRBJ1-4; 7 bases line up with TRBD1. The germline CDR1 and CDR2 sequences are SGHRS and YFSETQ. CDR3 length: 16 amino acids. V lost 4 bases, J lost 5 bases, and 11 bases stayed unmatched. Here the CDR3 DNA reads TGCGCCAGCAGCATACGTACTGGGACAGCAAATGAAAAACTGTTTTTT. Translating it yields CASSIRTGTANEKLFF.

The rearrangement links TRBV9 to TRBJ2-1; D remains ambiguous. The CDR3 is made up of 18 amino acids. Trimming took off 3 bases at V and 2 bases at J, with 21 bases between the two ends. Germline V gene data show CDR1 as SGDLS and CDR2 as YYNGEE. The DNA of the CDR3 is TGTGCCAGCAGCGCCATAGAGAGAACTGACGAGACCTACAATGAGCAGTTCTTC. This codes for CASSAIERTDETYNEQFF.

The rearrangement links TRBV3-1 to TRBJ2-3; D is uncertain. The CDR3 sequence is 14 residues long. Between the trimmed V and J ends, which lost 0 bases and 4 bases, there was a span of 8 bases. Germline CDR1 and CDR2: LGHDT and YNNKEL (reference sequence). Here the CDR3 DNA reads TGTGCCAGCAGCCAAGAGGCCCGAGCAGATACGCAGTATTTT. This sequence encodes CASSQEARADTQYF.

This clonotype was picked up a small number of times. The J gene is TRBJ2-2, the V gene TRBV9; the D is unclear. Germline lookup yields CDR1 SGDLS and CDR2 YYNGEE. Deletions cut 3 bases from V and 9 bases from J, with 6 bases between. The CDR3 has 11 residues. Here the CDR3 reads CASSANRELFF. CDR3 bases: TGTGCCAGCAGCGCGAACCGGGAGCTGTTTTTT.

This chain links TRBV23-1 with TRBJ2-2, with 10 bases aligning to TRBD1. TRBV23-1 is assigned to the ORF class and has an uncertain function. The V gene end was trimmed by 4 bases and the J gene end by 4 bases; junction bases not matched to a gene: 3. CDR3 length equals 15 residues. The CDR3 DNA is TGCGCCAGCAGTCGATGGACAGGGGGCACCGGGGAGCTGTTTTTT. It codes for CASSRWTGGTGELFF.

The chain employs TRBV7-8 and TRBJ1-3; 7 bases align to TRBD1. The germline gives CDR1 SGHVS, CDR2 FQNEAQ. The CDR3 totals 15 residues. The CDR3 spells CASSRGGGEVNTIYF. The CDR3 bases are TGTGCGTCCTCCCGGGGAGGGGGCGAGGTGAACACCATATATTTT.

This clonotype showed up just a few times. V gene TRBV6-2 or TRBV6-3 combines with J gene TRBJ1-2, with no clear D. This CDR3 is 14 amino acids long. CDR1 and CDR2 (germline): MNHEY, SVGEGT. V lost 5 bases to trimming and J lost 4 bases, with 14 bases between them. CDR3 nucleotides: TGTGCCAGCAGTACTCCCAGCGGCTCCTATGGCTACACCTTC. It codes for CASSTPSGSYGYTF.

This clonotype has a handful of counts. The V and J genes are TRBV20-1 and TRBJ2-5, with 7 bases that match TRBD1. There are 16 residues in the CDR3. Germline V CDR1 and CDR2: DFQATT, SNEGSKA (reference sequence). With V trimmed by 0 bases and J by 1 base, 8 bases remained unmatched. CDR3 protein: CSAREPGQSFQETQYF. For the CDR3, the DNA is TGCAGTGCTAGAGAACCGGGACAGAGCTTCCAAGAGACCCAGTACTTC.

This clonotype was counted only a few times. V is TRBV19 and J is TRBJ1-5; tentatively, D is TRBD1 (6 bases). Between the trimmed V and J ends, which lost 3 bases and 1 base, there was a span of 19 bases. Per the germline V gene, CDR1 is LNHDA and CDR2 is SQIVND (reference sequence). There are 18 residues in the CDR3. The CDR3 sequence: CASSIRVAQGRSNQPQHF. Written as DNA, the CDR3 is TGTGCCAGTAGTATTCGGGTTGCACAGGGTCGCAGCAATCAGCCCCAGCATTTT.

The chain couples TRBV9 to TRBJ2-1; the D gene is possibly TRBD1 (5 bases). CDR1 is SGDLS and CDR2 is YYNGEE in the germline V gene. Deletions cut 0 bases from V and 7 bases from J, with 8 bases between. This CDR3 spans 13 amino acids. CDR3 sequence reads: CASSVGQGNEQFF. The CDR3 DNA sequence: TGTGCCAGCAGCGTAGGCCAGGGTAATGAGCAGTTCTTC. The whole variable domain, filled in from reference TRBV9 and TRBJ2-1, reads DSGVTQTPKHLITATGQRVTLRCSPRSGDLSVYWYQQSLDQGLQFLIQYYNGEERAKGNILERFSAQQFPDLHSELNLSSLELGDSALYFCASSVGQGNEQFFGPGTRLTVL.

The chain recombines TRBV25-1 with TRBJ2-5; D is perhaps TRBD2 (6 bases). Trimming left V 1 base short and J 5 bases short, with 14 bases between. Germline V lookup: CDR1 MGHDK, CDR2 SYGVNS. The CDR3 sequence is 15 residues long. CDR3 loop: CASSEFTGDEETQYF. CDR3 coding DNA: TGTGCCAGCAGTGAATTTACGGGGGACGAGGAGACCCAGTACTTC.

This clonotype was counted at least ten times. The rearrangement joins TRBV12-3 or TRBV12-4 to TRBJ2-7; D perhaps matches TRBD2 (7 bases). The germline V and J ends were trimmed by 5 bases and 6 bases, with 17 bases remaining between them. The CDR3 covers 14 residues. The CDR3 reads CASSPDGGRLEQYV. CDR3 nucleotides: TGTGCCAGCAGTCCGGACGGGGGGCGCCTCGAGCAGTACGTC.

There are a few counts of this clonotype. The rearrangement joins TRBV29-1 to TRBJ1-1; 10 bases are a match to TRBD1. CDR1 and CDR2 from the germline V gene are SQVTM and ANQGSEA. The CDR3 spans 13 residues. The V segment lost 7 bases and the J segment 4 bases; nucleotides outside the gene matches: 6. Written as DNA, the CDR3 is TGCAGCGCGTCCCGGGACAGGGGCACTGAAGCTTTCTTT. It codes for CSASRDRGTEAFF.

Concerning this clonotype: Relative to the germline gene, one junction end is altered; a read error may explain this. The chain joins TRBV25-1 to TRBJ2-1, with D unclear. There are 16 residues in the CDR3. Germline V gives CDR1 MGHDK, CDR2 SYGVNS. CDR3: CASSPPVQSSYTEQFF. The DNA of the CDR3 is TGTGCCAGCAGCCCGCCGGTACAGAGCTCCTACACTGAGCAGTTCTTC.

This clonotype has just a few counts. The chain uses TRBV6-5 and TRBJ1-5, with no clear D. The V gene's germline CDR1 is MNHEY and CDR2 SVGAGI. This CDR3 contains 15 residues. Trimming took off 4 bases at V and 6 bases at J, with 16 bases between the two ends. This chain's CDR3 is CASSSTSTEGQPQHF. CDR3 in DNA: TGTGCCAGCAGTTCGACCTCAACCGAGGGTCAGCCCCAGCATTTT.